This T cell receptor beta chain was found in a study of T cells in Graves' hyperthyroidism and ophthalmopathy. Study-level results: Also found in blood were most expanded thyroid clonotypes above 0.001.

From RNA transcripts, TCR beta CDR3 regions were amplified. Researchers ran a first-round RT-PCR on the TCR CDR3 using the HTBI primer set. MiXCR was run by TCRdb on the multiplex PCR reads, yielding one entry per CDR3 protein. Of more than 350,000 distinct CDR3 sequences listed, around 14% are singletons. Looked up from germline, CDR1 is SGHRS and CDR2 is YFSETQ. This CDR3 is 13 amino acids long. Details on this clonotype: Its antigen is unknown. One end of the junction fails to match germline, which may point to a read error.

Patients were excluded because of uncontrolled infection, other autoimmune disease, pregnancy or lactation. Fresh peripheral blood, roughly 10 ml of it, supplied the PBMCs. The specimen was blood. The receptor comes from a woman in her twenties or thirties with Graves' hyperthyroidism. The chain combines TRBV5-1 with TRBJ2-1, with D possibly TRBD1 on 6 matching bases. This CDR3 reads CASRRDIYDEQFF. CDR3 DNA sequence: TGCGCCAGCAGAAGGGACATCTACGATGAGCAGTTCTTC.